The 13 T cell receptor beta chains below come from one sample, sequenced in a study of blood T cell repertoires in COVID-19 (TCRdb year 2020). The library was obtained by the immunoSEQ multiplex PCR assay. TCRdb mirrors the immuneACCESS table, restricted to in-frame sequences. Some clones are absent from its copies; in checked studies, under half trace to an unresolved V gene, and the reason for the others is unknown. The sample contains around 290,000 clones, about nine tenths of them found a single time. The top ten hold approximately 1.2% of the sample. The sample comprised PBMCs or T cells enriched from blood (not recorded which). All receptors derive from a woman aged 25 to 39 who had recovered from COVID-19.

The chain recombines TRBV6-5 with TRBJ1-5; D is uncertain. Germline CDR1 and CDR2: MNHEY and SVGAGI. V was cut by 1 base and J by 2 bases, with 12 bases left in between. This CDR3 region has 16 residues. CDR3 in DNA: TGTGCCAGCAGTTACTACTTACCTGCGGGCAATCAGCCCCAGCATTTT. Its protein is CASSYYLPAGNQPQHF.

The chain links TRBV4-3 to TRBJ2-3; TRBD2 aligns across 8 bases. The CDR3 contains 20 residues. Germline V gives CDR1 LGHNA, CDR2 YSLEER. Germline trimming cut 0 bases from V and 2 bases from J; bases unmatched to any gene: 16. The CDR3 protein is CASSQEWASGYTRTTDTQYF. The CDR3 DNA sequence: TGCGCCAGCAGCCAAGAATGGGCTAGCGGGTATACTCGAACCACAGATACGCAGTATTTT.

This clone was picked up one time. This sequence joins TRBV24-1 and TRBJ2-1, with 10 bases lining up with TRBD1. This CDR3 is 15 amino acids long. Trimming cost V 7 bases and J 2 bases; bases outside gene matches: 4. Germline loops: CDR1 KGHDR, CDR2 SFDVKD. CDR3 coding DNA: TGTGCCACCAGAGAGACAGGGGGCCCCTACAATGAGCAGTTCTTC. The encoded protein is CATRETGGPYNEQFF.

V gene TRBV7-9 combines with J gene TRBJ2-1; D is possibly TRBD2 (5 bases). V lost 5 bases, J lost 1 base, and 18 bases lay in between. Germline assignment: CDR1 SEHNR and CDR2 FQNEAQ (reference sequence). The CDR3 has 17 residues. CDR3 region: CASSPPAARRSYNEQFF. The DNA for the CDR3 is TGTGCCAGCAGCCCCCCGGCGGCGAGGAGGTCCTACAATGAGCAGTTCTTC.

The chain recombines TRBV24-1 with TRBJ1-2; D not resolved. The CDR3 is 12 amino acids. CDR1 is KGHDR and CDR2 is SFDVKD in the germline V gene. The V end lost 7 bases, the J end lost 0 bases, and 5 bases lay between the germline ends. In DNA form, the CDR3 reads TGTGCCACCAGCCAGACTAACTATGGCTACACCTTC. This gives the protein CATSQTNYGYTF.

DNA of the CDR3: TGTGCCAGCAGTTACTCGAGACAGGGGGCTAGCGAGCAGTACTTC. Residues: CASSYSRQGASEQYF. This chain uses TRBV6-2 or TRBV6-3 with TRBJ2-7, with 10 bases identical to TRBD1. Per the germline V gene, CDR1 is MNHEY and CDR2 is SVGEGT. The V gene end was trimmed by 0 bases and the J gene end by 6 bases; junction bases not matched to a gene: 5. The CDR3 has 15 residues.

This sequence joins TRBV7-2 and TRBJ1-5; a possible D gene is TRBD1 (5 bases). The germline V gene has CDR1 SGHTA and CDR2 FQGNSA. This CDR3 spans 15 amino acids. Trimming took off 5 bases at V and 5 bases at J, with 16 bases between the two ends. CDR3 bases: TGTGCCAGCAGCCCCCGGGGGAGAGGGCATCAGCCCCAGCATTTT. It specifies CASSPRGRGHQPQHF.

The gene calls are TRBV5-6 and TRBJ1-2; 8 bases are a match to TRBD1. Germline loops: CDR1 SGHDT, CDR2 YYEEEE. The CDR3 has 14 residues. J was trimmed by 6 bases and V by 2 bases; bases with no gene match: 6. The CDR3 coding sequence is TGTGCCAGCAGCTTCACGACAGGGGCCGATGGCTACACCTTC. Its translation: CASSFTTGADGYTF.

The chain couples TRBV19 to TRBJ1-5, with D possibly matching TRBD1 (5 bases). V was cut by 7 bases and J by 7 bases, with 17 bases left in between. Germline V gene lookup returns CDR1 LNHDA and CDR2 SQIVND (reference sequence). The CDR3 totals 14 residues. The CDR3 nucleotides are TGTGCCAGTAAGGTGACAGAGGCCTGGCAGCCCCAGCATTTT. This gives the protein CASKVTEAWQPQHF.

J is TRBJ1-5 and V is TRBV7-2; perhaps TRBD1 as D (5 bases). The CDR3 extends over 17 amino acids. Germline CDR1 is SGHTA and CDR2 is FQGNSA. V dropped 5 bases and J dropped 2 bases, with 19 bases sitting between them. This chain's CDR3 is CASSPWEGIIGNQPQHF. The CDR3 bases are TGTGCCAGCAGCCCGTGGGAGGGGATTATAGGCAATCAGCCCCAGCATTTT. Filled out from reference TRBV7-2 and TRBJ1-5, the complete variable domain reads GAGVSQSPSNKVTEKGKDVELRCDPISGHTALYWYRQSLGQGLEFLIYFQGNSAPDKSGLPSDRFSAERTGGSVSTLTIQRTQQEDSAVYLCASSPWEGIIGNQPQHFGDGTRLSIL.

The V gene is TRBV6-6, the J gene TRBJ1-6, with 10 bases aligning to TRBD1. CDR1 is MNHNY, CDR2 SVGAGI, per germline (reference sequence). V lost 4 bases to trimming and J lost 8 bases; unmatched junction nucleotides: 5. CDR3 length: 15 residues. In nucleotides, the CDR3 is TGTGCCAGCAGTTCGGCCGGGACAGGGGATTCACCCCTCCACTTT. Its translation is CASSSAGTGDSPLHF.

V usage is TRBV5-1 and J usage is TRBJ1-2; TRBD1 matches at 9 bases. The junction had 3 bases not matched to a gene; V was cut back by 1 base and J by 8 bases. The CDR3 runs to 13 residues. Germline V gene data show CDR1 as SGHRS and CDR2 as YFSETQ. CDR3 bases: TGCGCCAGCAGCTTGACAGGGGGCGAGGGCTACACCTTC. This gives the protein CASSLTGGEGYTF.

A remark on this clone: Other DNA sequences in the sample encode the same CDR3. This chain uses TRBV5-6 with TRBJ1-1; TRBD1 aligns across 7 bases. The germline V gene has CDR1 SGHDT and CDR2 YYEEEE. This CDR3 comprises 15 residues. J gave up 1 base and V 3 bases, and 6 bases lay outside the gene matches. CDR3 amino acids: CASSWAPGGNTEAFF. CDR3 DNA: TGTGCCAGCAGCTGGGCTCCAGGGGGGAACACTGAAGCTTTCTTT.